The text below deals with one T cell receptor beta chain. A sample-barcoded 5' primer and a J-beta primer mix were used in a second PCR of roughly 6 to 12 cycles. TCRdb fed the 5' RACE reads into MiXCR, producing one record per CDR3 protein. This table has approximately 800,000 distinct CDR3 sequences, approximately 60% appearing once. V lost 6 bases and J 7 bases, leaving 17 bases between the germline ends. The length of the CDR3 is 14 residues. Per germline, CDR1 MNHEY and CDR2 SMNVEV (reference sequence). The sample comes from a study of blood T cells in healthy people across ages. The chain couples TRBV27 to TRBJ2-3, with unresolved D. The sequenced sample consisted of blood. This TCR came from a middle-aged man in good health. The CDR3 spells CASSLSPLGNTQYF. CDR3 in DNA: TGTGCCAGCAGCCTCTCCCCATTAGGTAATACGCAGTATTTT.